The rows below give T cell receptor beta chains drawn from one sample of a study of beta chain features in type 1 diabetes. Generated by immunoSEQ multiplex PCR, the TCRdb table keeps only in-frame clones and is missing some. This table has hundreds of thousands of clones, about 10% appearing once. Sequenced sample: naive CD4+ T cells from blood. The receptors stem from a woman aged 18 to 35 in good health. Both conserved end residues are trimmed from each CDR3. Clone size is not always given. Where it is, it says once, few, many or a class for expanded clones.

clone_size	v_call	j_call	cdr3_aa
few	TRBV5-4	TRBJ2-1	ASSPRSVGLAGKNEQF
-	TRBV15	TRBJ1-5	ATSRVAGGNQPQH
few	TRBV7-3	TRBJ2-1	ASSSSGGGSNEQF
-	TRBV10-1	TRBJ2-7	ASSEGRDYEQY
-	TRBV6-1	TRBJ2-2	ASGTSDYSGELF
few	TRBV19	TRBJ2-7	ASSISNGQSYEQY
-	TRBV6-1	TRBJ2-1	ASRLVAGVLF
few	TRBV6-5	TRBJ2-1	ASSYSGLAGDNEQF
-	TRBV7-9	TRBJ2-7	ASSARSSYEQY
few	TRBV27	TRBJ1-2	ASSLEGGQKHGYT
-	TRBV4-2	TRBJ1-1	ASSPGQGDTEAF